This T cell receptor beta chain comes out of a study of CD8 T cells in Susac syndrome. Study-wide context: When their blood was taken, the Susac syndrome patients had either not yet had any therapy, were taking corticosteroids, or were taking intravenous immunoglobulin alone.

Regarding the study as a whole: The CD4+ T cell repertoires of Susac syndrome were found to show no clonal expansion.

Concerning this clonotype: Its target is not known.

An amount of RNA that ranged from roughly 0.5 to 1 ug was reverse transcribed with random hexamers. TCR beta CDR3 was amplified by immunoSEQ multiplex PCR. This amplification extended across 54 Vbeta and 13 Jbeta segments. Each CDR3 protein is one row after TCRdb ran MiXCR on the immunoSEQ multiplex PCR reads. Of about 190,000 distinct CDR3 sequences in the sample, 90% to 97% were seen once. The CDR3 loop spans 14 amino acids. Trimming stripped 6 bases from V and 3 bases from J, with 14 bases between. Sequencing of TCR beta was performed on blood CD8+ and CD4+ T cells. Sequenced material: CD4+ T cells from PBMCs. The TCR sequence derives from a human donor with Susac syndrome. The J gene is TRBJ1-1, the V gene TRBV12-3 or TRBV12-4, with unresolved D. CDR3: CASSVQPRDTEAFF. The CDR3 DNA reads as TGTGCCAGCAGCGTCCAGCCCCGGGACACTGAAGCTTTCTTT.